Shown below are 21 T cell receptor beta chains from a single sample sequenced in a study of tumor-infiltrating lymphocytes in primary liver carcinoma. Scientists recovered RNA and DNA together from approximately 20-30 mg of unsorted bulk tissue. Starting material of around 490 ng total RNA yielded TCR beta cDNA via a constant-region primer. Three nested multiplex PCR rounds, a slightly modified ARM-PCR, produced the libraries for TCR beta. The opening two PCR rounds, approximately 10 cycles each, paired TRBV1-TRBV30 forward primers with a C-beta reverse primer. TCRdb re-called the multiplex PCR reads with MiXCR, one entry per CDR3 protein. This repertoire shows roughly 50,000 distinct CDR3 sequences, about 80% found once; its top ten account for about a quarter. The sequencing sample was made of liver tumor tissue from sampling region 2. Described subset: tumor region T2, inferior pole. These receptors all come from a man aged 35 to 55 with primary liver carcinoma and hepatitis B virus infection.

About this clonotype: Lacking the conserved final phenylalanine or tryptophan, this CDR3 likely reflects a read error. The chain carries TRBV11-2 and TRBJ2-5, with D tentatively TRBD1 (5 bases). CDR1 and CDR2 (germline): SGHAT, FQNNGV. This CDR3 is 17 amino acids long. CDR3 nucleotide sequence: TGTGCCGGCAGCTTAGGGGCATTGTCCGGGTTTCAAGAGACCCAGTACTCC. Translation: CAGSLGALSGFQETQYS.

Points on this clonotype: The germline gene is not matched at one end of the junction; a read error may be the cause. The chain uses TRBV7-4 and TRBJ2-7; 12 bases map to TRBD2. This CDR3 has 19 residues. Germline V gives CDR1 SGHVT, CDR2 SQSDAQ. CDR3 sequence: CANSLAALAGGLQNYEQYF. CDR3 DNA: TGTGCCAACAGCTTAGCGGCACTAGCGGGAGGATTACAGAACTACGAGCAGTACTTC.

Comment on this clonotype: Likely a read error: the CDR3 ends without its conserved phenylalanine or tryptophan. The limits of the CDR3 on the DNA are not certain, so only TCRdb's listed CDR3 is given. This chain uses TRBV11-2 with TRBJ2-7. The germline gives CDR1 SGHAT, CDR2 FQNNGV. The CDR3 is 14 amino acids in total, end residues counted. CDR3 in amino acids: CANSLTDTAYEEYL.

This clonotype is a singleton in its sample. Relative to the germline gene, one junction end is altered; a read error may explain this. The CDR3 bases are TGCGCCAGCGGCCAAGGTCATAGGGAATATAATTCACCCCTCCACTTT. Its protein is CASGQGHREYNSPLHF. The chain couples TRBV4-2 to TRBJ1-6; D call uncertain. The CDR3 extends over 16 amino acids. The germline gives CDR1 LGHNA, CDR2 YNFKEQ.

Comment on this clonotype: A junction boundary mismatches the germline segment, possibly from a read error. V and J are TRBV4-1 and TRBJ2-1; 8 bases are shared with TRBD2. The CDR3 has 16 residues. The germline gives CDR1 MGHRA, CDR2 YSYEKL. The CDR3 spells CASSQSGTRCDNEQSF. The CDR3 DNA sequence: TGCGCCAGCAGCCAATCCGGGACTAGATGTGACAATGAGCAGTCCTTC.

As concerns this clonotype: Germline is not matched at one junction end, which may reflect a read error. The chain links TRBV5-6 to TRBJ2-5; TRBD2 matches 13 bases. Per germline, CDR1 SGHDT and CDR2 YYEEEE. This CDR3 contains 16 residues. Written as DNA, the CDR3 is TGTGCTAGCAGCTTGGGTGTGACTAGCGGGAGGAAGACCCAGTACTTC. This gives the protein CASSLGVTSGRKTQYF.

The chain links TRBV4-2 to TRBJ2-1, with TRBD1 matching over 7 bases. CDR1 and CDR2 (germline): LGHNA, YNFKEQ. This CDR3 is 18 amino acids long. V was pared by 0 bases and J by 13 bases, with 21 bases of the junction left unmatched. CDR3 bases: TGTGCCAGCAGCCAAGAGGACAGGTACACTTGTCTAGTGGGCCGTCAGTTCTTC. Its protein product is CASSQEDRYTCLVGRQFF.

This sequence joins TRBV20-1 and TRBJ1-1; 9 nucleotides line up with TRBD1. Germline V lookup: CDR1 DFQATT, CDR2 SNEGSKA (reference sequence). V lost 0 bases to trimming and J lost 1 base; unmatched junction nucleotides: 12. CDR3 length: 18 residues. CDR3 bases: TGCAGTGCTAGAGATCACCCCACTCGACAGGGGGGGAACACTGAAGCTTTCTTT. Protein product: CSARDHPTRQGGNTEAFF.

This rearrangement joins TRBV6-6 to TRBJ1-1; D unresolved. Germline V gives CDR1 MNHNY, CDR2 SVGAGI (reference sequence). CDR3 size: 16 residues. With 5 bases removed from V and 11 bases from J, the gap between germline ends came to 27 bases. The CDR3 here is CASSRGPSWVHTDAFF. The CDR3 DNA is TGTGCCAGCAGTCGCGGCCCCTCGTGGGTCCACACCGATGCTTTCTTT.

About this clonotype: This may stem from a read error, because a much larger clone lies one nucleotide away. The V call is TRBV28, the J call TRBJ2-1, with 8 nucleotides matching TRBD1. The CDR3 has 13 residues. Germline values: CDR1 MDHEN, CDR2 SYDVKM. The CDR3 region is CASTPDRDNEQLF. The CDR3 DNA sequence: TGTGCCAGCACTCCGGACAGGGACAATGAGCAGCTCTTC.

In its sample, this clonotype was seen a few times. The germline gene is not matched at one end of the junction; a read error may be the cause. The chain recombines TRBV28 with TRBJ2-7; D remains ambiguous. CDR3 length: 11 amino acids. The germline CDR1 and CDR2 sequences are MDHEN and SYDVKM. DNA for the CDR3: TGTGTCAGCAGTTTAATAGGCGAGCAGTACTTC. It encodes CVSSLIGEQYF.

Worth noting for this clonotype: This may stem from a read error, because a much larger clone lies one nucleotide away. This chain connects TRBV30 to TRBJ1-6; D is uncertain. The CDR3 has 12 residues. In germline, CDR1 is GTSNPN, CDR2 SVGIG (reference sequence). The CDR3 sequence: CTWNEGDSPLHF. The CDR3 DNA reads as TGTACCTGGAACGAAGGTGATTCACCCCTCCACTTT.

Comments on this clonotype: This may be a read error: a much more frequent sequence differs by one nucleotide. Without the conserved terminal phenylalanine or tryptophan, this CDR3 likely stems from a read error. The V and J genes are TRBV5-1 and TRBJ1-5; D is perhaps TRBD1 (6 bases). Per the germline V gene, CDR1 is SGHRS and CDR2 is YFSETQ. This CDR3 region has 13 residues. V lost 4 bases and J lost 4, with 9 bases in between. The CDR3 bases are TGCGCCAGCAGCGGAGGGGGGAATCAGCCCCAGCATTTG. Its protein is CASSGGGNQPQHL.

Details on this clonotype: A much larger clone differs by one base, so this may be a read error. This chain connects TRBV2 to TRBJ2-7; no clear D. Germline CDR1 is SNHLY and CDR2 is FYNNEI. CDR3 length equals 13 residues. The CDR3 sequence is CASSAVLFYDQYF. The CDR3 bases are TGTGCCAGCAGTGCGGTCCTCTTCTACGATCAGTACTTC.

The genes are TRBV7-8 and TRBJ2-5, with TRBD2 matching over 9 bases. The CDR3 is made up of 17 amino acids. Germline V CDR1 and CDR2: SGHVS, FQNEAQ. In DNA, the CDR3 is TGTGTCAGGAGCTTAAAGGGTGGCGGGAGGGTCGGAGAAACCCAGTACTTC. Translated, it gives CVRSLKGGGRVGETQYF.

Worth noting for this clonotype: The CDR3 ends on some other residue instead of the conserved phenylalanine or tryptophan, so this is likely a read error. It is unclear where the CDR3 begins or ends on the DNA, so no DNA is shown, and the CDR3 is as TCRdb lists it. The chain employs TRBV29-1 and TRBJ2-1; the table's D gene call, TRBD1, was not cross checked with the DNA. Germline V CDR1 and CDR2: SQVTM, ANQGSEA. The CDR3 is made up of 15 amino acids, end residues included. CDR3 in amino acids: CSVHPGASSYNEQFS.

The rearrangement joins TRBV6-5 to TRBJ2-3, with D maybe TRBD2 (6 bases). The CDR3 extends over 13 amino acids. The germline V gene encodes CDR1 MNHEY and CDR2 SVGAGI. V lost 10 bases and J 1 base, leaving 12 bases between the germline ends. In nucleotides, the CDR3 is TGTGCCACCCGGGGGATGGGCACAGATACGCAGTATTTT. Its protein product is CATRGMGTDTQYF.

The chain couples TRBV6-5 to TRBJ2-1, with a weak D call TRBD2 (5 bases). V lost 9 bases to trimming and J lost 8 bases, with 23 bases between them. Germline V gene lookup returns CDR1 MNHEY and CDR2 SVGAGI. The CDR3 has 15 amino acids. As DNA, the CDR3 is TGTGCCAGTAGGACGGACGGGGTACAGACGGATGAGCAGTTCTTC. The encoded protein is CASRTDGVQTDEQFF.

Of note for this clonotype: Mismatch with germline at one junction end may stem from a read error. This rearrangement joins TRBV28 to TRBJ1-5, with D uncertain. The germline V gene has CDR1 MDHEN and CDR2 SYDVKM. The CDR3 spans 12 residues. CDR3: CASNSKGRPEHF. CDR3 coding DNA: TGTGCCAGCAATAGCAAAGGGAGGCCCGAGCATTTT. Variable domain in full (rest from reference TRBV28 and TRBJ1-5): DVKVTQSSRYLVKRTGEKVFLECVQDMDHENMFWYRQDPGLGLRLIYFSYDVKMKEKGDIPEGYSVSREKKERFSLILESASTNQTSMYLCASNSKGRPEHFGDGTRLSIL.

Many counts were recorded for this clonotype. V is TRBV5-1 and J is TRBJ2-7; possibly TRBD2 for D (5 bases). The germline V and J ends were trimmed by 1 base and 0 bases, with 11 bases remaining between them. This CDR3 region has 15 residues. The germline V gene has CDR1 SGHRS and CDR2 YFSETQ. This CDR3 reads CASSLTSGSSYEQYF. CDR3 bases: TGCGCCAGCAGCTTGACAAGTGGGAGCTCCTACGAGCAGTACTTC. Complete variable domain (other parts from reference TRBV5-1 and TRBJ2-7): KAGVTQTPRYLIKTRGQQVTLSCSPISGHRSVSWYQQTPGQGLQFLFEYFSETQRNKGNFPGRFSGRQFSNSRSEMNVSTLELGDSALYLCASSLTSGSSYEQYFGPGTRLTVT.

CDR3: CANSQQGAAEQYF. CDR3 in DNA: TGTGCCAATAGTCAACAGGGGGCTGCCGAGCAGTACTTC. V usage is TRBV12-3 or TRBV12-4 and J usage is TRBJ2-7, with TRBD1 identical over 9 bases. The junction had 10 bases not matched to a gene; V was cut back by 10 bases and J by 6 bases. The CDR3 extends over 13 amino acids.